The source of this T cell receptor (beta chain) is a study of blood T cell repertoires in COVID-19. Study-level background: Samples of COVID-19 (acute and convalescent) were obtained from the United States, Italy and Spain. Sources were T cells, B-cell-depleted T cells, or PBMCs; the material itself was cDNA or gDNA.

This table comes from immunoSEQ multiplex PCR, and its TCRdb copy is limited to in-frame clones, with some not included. The data hold about 93,000 clones, with 70% to 90% observed a single time. The CDR3 has 14 residues. CDR1 GTSNPN and CDR2 SVGIG come from the germline V gene (reference sequence). V dropped 5 bases and J dropped 2 bases, with 15 bases sitting between them. The chain uses TRBV30 and TRBJ1-2; D perhaps matches TRBD1 (6 bases). Sequencing was done on a sample of peripheral blood. The clonotype was recovered from a woman over 75 with acute or convalescent COVID-19. This CDR3 reads CAWGNDRRNYGYTF. The DNA for the CDR3 is TGTGCCTGGGGCAACGACAGGCGGAACTATGGCTACACCTTC.